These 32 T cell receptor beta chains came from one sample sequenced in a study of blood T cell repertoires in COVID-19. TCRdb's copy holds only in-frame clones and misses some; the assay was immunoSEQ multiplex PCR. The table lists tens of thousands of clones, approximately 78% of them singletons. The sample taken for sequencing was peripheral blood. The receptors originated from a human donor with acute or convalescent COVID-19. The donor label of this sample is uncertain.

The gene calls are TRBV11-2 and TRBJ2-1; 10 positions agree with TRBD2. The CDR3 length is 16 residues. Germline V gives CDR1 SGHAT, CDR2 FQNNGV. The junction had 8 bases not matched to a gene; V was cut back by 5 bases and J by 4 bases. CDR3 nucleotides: TGTGCCAGCAGCCAGAGCGGGGGGGCGCGTTACAATGAGCAGTTCTTC. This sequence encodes CASSQSGGARYNEQFF.

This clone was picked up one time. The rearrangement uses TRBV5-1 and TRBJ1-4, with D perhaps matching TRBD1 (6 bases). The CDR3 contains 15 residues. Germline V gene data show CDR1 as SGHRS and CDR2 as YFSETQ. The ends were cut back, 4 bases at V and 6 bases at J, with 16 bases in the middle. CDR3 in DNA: TGCGCCAGCAGCATGCAGGGGTCAAGGGATGAAAAACTGTTTTTT. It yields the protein CASSMQGSRDEKLFF.

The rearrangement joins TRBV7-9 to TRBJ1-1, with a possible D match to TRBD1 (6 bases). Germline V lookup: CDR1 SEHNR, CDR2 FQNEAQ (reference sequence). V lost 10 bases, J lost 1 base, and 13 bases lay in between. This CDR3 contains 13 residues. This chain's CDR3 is CATGRTENTEAFF. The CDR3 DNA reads TGTGCCACCGGGAGGACAGAGAACACTGAAGCTTTCTTT.

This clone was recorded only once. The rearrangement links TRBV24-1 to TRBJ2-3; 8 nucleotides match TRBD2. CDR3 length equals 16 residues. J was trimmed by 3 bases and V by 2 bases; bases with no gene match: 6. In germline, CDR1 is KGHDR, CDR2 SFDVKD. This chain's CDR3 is CATSDYDGRDTDTQYF. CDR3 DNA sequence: TGTGCCACCAGTGATTATGACGGGAGGGATACAGATACGCAGTATTTT.

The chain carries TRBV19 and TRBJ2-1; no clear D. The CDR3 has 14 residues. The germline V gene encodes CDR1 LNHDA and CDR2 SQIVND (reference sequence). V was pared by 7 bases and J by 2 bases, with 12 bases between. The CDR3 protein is CASKYSSTYNEQFF. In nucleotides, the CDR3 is TGTGCCAGTAAGTACTCCTCGACCTACAATGAGCAGTTCTTC.

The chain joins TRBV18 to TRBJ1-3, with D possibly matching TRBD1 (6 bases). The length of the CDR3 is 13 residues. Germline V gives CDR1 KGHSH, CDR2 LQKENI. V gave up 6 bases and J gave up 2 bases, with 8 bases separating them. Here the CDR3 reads CASSRTAGNTIYF. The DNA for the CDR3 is TGTGCCAGCTCGCGGACAGCTGGAAACACCATATATTTT.

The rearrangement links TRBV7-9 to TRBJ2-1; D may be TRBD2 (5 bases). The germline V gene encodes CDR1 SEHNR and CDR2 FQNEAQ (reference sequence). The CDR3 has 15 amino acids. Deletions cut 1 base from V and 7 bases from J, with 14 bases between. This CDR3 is CASSLVGGLSNEQFF. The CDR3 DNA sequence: TGTGCCAGCAGCTTAGTGGGCGGGTTGAGTAATGAGCAGTTCTTC. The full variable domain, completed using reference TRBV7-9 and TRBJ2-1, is DTGVSQNPRHKITKRGQNVTFRCDPISEHNRLYWYRQTLGQGPEFLTYFQNEAQLEKSRLLSDRFSAERPKGSFSTLEIQRTEQGDSAMYLCASSLVGGLSNEQFFGPGTRLTVL.

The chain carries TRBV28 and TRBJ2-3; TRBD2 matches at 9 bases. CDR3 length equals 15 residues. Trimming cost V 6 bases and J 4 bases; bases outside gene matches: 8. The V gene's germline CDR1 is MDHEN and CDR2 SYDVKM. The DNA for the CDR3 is TGTGCCAGCAGGAGCCTAGCGGGGAATGCAGATACGCAGTATTTT. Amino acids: CASRSLAGNADTQYF. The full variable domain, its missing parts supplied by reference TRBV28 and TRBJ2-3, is DVKVTQSSRYLVKRTGEKVFLECVQDMDHENMFWYRQDPGLGLRLIYFSYDVKMKEKGDIPEGYSVSREKKERFSLILESASTNQTSMYLCASRSLAGNADTQYFGPGTRLTVL.

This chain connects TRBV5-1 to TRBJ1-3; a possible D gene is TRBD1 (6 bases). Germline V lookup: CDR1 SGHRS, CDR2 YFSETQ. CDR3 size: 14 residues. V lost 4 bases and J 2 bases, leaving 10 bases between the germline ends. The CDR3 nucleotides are TGCGCCAGCAGCGAGTCAGGGGCTGGAAACACCATATATTTT. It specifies CASSESGAGNTIYF.

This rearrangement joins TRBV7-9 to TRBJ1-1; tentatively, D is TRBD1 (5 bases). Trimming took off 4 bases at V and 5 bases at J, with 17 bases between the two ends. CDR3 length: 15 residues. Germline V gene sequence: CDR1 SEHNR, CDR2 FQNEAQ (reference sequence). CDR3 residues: CASSSGYRGRTEAFF. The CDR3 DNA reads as TGTGCCAGCAGCTCAGGTTATAGGGGAAGAACTGAAGCTTTCTTT.

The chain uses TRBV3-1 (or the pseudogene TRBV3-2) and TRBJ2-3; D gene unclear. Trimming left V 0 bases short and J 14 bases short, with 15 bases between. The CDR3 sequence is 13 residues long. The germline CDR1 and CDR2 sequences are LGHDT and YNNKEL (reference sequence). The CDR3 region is CASSQDGGFGAYF. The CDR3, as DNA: TGTGCCAGCAGCCAAGACGGCGGCTTTGGTGCGTATTTT.

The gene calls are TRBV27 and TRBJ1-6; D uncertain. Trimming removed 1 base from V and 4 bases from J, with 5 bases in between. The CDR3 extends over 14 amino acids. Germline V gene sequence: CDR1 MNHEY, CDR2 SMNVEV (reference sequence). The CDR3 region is CASSLLDYNSPLHF. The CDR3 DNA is TGTGCCAGCAGTTTATTAGATTATAATTCACCCCTCCACTTT.

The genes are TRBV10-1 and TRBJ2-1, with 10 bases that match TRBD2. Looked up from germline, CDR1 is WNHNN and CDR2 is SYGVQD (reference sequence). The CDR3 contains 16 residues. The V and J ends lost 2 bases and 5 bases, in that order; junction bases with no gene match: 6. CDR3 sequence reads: CASSEPSGGLHNEQFF. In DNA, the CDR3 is TGCGCCAGCAGTGAGCCTAGCGGGGGCCTCCACAATGAGCAGTTCTTC.

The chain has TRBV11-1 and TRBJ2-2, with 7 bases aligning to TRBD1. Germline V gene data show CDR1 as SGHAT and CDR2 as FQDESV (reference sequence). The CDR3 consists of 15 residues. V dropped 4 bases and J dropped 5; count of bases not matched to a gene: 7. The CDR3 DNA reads TGTGCCAGCAGCTCTGACAGGGCCGGTACCGGGGAGCTGTTTTTT. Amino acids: CASSSDRAGTGELFF.

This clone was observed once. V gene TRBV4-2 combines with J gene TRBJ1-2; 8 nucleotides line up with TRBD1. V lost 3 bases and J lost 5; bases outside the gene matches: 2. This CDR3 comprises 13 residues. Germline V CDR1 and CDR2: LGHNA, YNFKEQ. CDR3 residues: CASSQTGEYGYTF. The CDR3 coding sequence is TGTGCCAGCAGCCAGACAGGGGAATATGGCTACACCTTC.

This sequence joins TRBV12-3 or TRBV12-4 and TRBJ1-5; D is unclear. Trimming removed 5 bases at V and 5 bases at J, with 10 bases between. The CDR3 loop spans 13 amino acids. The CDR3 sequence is CASSPGEDQPQHF. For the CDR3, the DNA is TGTGCCAGCAGTCCCGGGGAGGATCAGCCCCAGCATTTT.

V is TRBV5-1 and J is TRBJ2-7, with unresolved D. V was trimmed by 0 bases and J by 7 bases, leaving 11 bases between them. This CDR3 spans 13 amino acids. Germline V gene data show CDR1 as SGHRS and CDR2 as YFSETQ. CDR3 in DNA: TGCGCCAGCAGCTTGGACTCTTTGAGTGAGCAGTACTTC. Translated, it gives CASSLDSLSEQYF.

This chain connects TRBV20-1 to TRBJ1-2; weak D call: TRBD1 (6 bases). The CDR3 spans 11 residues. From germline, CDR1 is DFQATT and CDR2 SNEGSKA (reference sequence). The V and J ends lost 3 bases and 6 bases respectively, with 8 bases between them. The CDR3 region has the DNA TGCAGTGCTAGCGGACAGAATGGCTACACCTTC. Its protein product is CSASGQNGYTF.

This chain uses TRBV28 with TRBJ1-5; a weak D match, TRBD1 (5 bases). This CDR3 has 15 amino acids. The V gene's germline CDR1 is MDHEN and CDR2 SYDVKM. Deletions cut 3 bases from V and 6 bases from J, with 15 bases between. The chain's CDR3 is CASSLGGRAGQPQHF. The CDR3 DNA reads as TGTGCCAGCAGTTTGGGTGGCAGGGCCGGTCAGCCCCAGCATTTT.

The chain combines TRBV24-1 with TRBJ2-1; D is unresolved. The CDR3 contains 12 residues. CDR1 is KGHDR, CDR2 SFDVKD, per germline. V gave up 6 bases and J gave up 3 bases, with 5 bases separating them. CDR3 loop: CATSSHYNEQFF. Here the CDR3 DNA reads TGTGCCACCAGTTCCCACTACAATGAGCAGTTCTTC.

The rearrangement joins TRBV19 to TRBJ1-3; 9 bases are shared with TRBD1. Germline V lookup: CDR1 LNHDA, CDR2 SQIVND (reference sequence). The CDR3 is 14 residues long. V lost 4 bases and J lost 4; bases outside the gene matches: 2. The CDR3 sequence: CASSTTGGGNTIYF. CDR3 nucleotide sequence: TGTGCCAGTAGTACCACAGGGGGCGGAAACACCATATATTTT. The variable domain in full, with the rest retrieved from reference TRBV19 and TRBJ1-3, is DGGITQSPKYLFRKEGQNVTLSCEQNLNHDAMYWYRQDPGQGLRLIYYSQIVNDFQKGDIAEGYSVSREKKESFPLTVTSAQKNPTAFYLCASSTTGGGNTIYFGEGSWLTVV.

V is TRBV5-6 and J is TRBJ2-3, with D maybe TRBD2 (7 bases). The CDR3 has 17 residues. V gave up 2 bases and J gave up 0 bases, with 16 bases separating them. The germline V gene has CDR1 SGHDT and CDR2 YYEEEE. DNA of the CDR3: TGTGCCAGCAGCTTAGGGGGGGCGATAATCAGCACAGATACGCAGTATTTT. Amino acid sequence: CASSLGGAIISTDTQYF.

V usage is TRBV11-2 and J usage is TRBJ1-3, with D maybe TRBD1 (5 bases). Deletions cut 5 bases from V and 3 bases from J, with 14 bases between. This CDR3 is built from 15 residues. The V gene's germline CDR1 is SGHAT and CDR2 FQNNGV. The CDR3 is CASSHHRGSGNTIYF. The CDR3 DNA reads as TGTGCCAGCAGCCACCACCGGGGGAGTGGAAACACCATATATTTT.

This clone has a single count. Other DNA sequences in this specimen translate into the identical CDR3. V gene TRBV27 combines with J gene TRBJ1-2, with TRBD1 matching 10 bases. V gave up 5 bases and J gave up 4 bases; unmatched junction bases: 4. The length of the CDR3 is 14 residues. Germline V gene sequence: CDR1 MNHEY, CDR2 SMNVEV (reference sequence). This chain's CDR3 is CASSPGQGTYGYTF. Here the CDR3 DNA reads TGTGCCAGCAGTCCGGGACAGGGGACCTATGGCTACACCTTC.

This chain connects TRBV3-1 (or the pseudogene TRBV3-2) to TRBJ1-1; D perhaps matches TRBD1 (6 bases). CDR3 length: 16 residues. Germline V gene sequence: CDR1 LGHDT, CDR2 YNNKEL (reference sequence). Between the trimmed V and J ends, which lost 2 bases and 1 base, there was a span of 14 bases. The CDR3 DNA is TGTGCCAGCAGCCAAATGTTAGGGACAACGAACACTGAAGCTTTCTTT. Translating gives CASSQMLGTTNTEAFF.

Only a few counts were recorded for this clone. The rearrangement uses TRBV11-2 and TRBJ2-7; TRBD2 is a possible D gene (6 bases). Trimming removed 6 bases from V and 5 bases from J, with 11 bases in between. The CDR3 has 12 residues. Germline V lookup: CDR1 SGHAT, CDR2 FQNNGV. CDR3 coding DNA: TGTGCCAGCAGTCGTTGGACTAACGAGCAGTACTTC. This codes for CASSRWTNEQYF.

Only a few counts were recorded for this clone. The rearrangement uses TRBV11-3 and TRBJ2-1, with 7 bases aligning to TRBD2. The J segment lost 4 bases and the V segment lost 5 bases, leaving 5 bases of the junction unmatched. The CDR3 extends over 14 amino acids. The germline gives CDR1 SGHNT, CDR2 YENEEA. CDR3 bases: TGTGCCAGCAGCCCTAGCGGAACTTACAATGAGCAGTTCTTC. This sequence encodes CASSPSGTYNEQFF.

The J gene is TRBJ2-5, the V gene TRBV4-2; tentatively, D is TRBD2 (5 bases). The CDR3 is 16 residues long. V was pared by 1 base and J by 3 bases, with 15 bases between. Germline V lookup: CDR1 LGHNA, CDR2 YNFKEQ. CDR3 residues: CASSQGYGMREETQYF. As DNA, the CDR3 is TGTGCCAGCAGCCAAGGGTACGGTATGAGGGAAGAGACCCAGTACTTC.

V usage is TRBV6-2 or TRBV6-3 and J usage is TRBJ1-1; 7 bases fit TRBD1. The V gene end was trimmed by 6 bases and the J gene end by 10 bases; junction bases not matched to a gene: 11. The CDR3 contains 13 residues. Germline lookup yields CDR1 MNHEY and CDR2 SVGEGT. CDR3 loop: CASSPDRERAAFF. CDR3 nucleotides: TGTGCCAGCAGCCCAGACAGGGAACGGGCAGCTTTCTTT.

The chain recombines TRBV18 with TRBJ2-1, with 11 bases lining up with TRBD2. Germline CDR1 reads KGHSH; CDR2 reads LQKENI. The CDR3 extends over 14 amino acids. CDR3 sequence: CVGTSGQSYNEQFF. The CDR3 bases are TGTGTGGGGACTAGCGGACAAAGCTACAATGAGCAGTTCTTC.

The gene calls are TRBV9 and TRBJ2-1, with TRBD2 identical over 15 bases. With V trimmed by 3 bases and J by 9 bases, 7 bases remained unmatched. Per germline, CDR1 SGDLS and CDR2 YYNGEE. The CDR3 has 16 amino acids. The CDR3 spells CASSEGGLAGGSEQFF. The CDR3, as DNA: TGTGCCAGCAGCGAGGGGGGACTAGCGGGAGGTAGTGAGCAGTTCTTC.

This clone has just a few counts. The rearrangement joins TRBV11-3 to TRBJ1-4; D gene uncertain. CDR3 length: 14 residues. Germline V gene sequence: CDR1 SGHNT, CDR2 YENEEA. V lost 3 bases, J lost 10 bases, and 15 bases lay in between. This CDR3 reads CASSFPLGRGKLFF. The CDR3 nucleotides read TGTGCCAGCAGCTTCCCGTTGGGCCGTGGAAAACTGTTTTTT.